The entry below describes one T cell receptor beta chain. The V end lost 5 bases, the J end lost 5 bases, and 9 bases lay between the germline ends. CDR1 and CDR2 from the germline V gene are KGHDR and SFDVKD. CDR3 length equals 13 residues. These data come from a study of blood T cell repertoires in COVID-19. This table comes from immunoSEQ multiplex PCR, and its TCRdb copy is limited to in-frame clones, with some not included. The table shows about 100,000 clones, with approximately 90% occurring only once. The chain is built from TRBV24-1 and TRBJ1-5, with D possibly matching TRBD1 (6 bases). The specimen was peripheral blood. The origin of this receptor is a woman aged 80 or over with acute or convalescent COVID-19. The CDR3 spells CATSAQGDQPQHF. CDR3 DNA sequence: TGTGCCACCAGTGCACAGGGAGATCAGCCCCAGCATTTT.